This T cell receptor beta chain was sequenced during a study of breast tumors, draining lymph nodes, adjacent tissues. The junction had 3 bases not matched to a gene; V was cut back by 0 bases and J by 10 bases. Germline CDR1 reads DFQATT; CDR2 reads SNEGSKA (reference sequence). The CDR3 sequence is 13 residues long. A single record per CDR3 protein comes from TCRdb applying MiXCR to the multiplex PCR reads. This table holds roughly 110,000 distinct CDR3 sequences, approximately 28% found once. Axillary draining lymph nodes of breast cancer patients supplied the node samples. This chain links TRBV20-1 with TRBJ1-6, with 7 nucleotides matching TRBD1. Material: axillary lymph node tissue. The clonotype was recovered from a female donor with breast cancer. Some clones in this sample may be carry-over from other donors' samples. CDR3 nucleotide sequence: TGCAGTGCTAGAGATGGAGGGGGCTCACCCCTCCACTTT. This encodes CSARDGGGSPLHF.